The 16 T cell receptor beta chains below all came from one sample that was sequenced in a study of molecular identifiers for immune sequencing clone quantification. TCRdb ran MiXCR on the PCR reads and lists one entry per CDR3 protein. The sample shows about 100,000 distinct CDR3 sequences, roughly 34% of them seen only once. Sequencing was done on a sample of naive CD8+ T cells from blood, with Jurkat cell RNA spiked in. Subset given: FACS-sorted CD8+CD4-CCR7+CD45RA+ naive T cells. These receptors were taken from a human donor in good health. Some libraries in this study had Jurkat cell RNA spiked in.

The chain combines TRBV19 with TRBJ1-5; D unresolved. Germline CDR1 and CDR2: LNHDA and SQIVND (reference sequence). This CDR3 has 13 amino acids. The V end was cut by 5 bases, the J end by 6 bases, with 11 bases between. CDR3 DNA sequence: TGTGCCAGTAGTGACGGACTTGCTCAGCCCCAGCATTTT. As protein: CASSDGLAQPQHF.

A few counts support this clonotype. CDR3 loop: CSATGQDPYNEQFF. The CDR3 DNA reads as TGCAGTGCTACTGGACAGGACCCTTACAATGAGCAGTTCTTC. The rearrangement uses TRBV20-1 and TRBJ2-1; 7 nucleotides align to TRBD1. The V and J ends lost 4 bases and 4 bases, in that order; junction bases with no gene match: 7. Germline loops: CDR1 DFQATT, CDR2 SNEGSKA (reference sequence). The CDR3 length is 14 residues.

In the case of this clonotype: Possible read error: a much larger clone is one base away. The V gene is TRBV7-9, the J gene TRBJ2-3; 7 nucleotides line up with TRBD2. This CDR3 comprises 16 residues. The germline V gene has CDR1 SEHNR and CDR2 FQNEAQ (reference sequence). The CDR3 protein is CASSLDLAEPTGTQYF. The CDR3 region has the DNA TGTGCCAGCAGCTTAGATCTAGCGGAACCCACAGGTACGCAGTATTTT.

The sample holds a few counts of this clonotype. CDR3: CASSQGRDRRYEQYF. DNA of the CDR3: TGCGCCAGCAGCCAGGGCCGGGACAGGAGATACGAGCAGTACTTC. The chain combines TRBV4-1 with TRBJ2-7; TRBD1 matches at 8 bases. The CDR3 runs to 15 residues. Unmatched junction bases numbered 8, after V lost 3 bases and J lost 4 bases. Germline-derived CDR1 and CDR2 are MGHRA and YSYEKL.

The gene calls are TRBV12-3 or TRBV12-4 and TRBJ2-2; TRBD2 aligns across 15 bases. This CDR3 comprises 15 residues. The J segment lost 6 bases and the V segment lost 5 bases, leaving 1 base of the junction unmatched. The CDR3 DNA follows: TGTGCCAGCAGTGGGACTAGCGGGAGGTCCGGGGAGCTGTTTTTT. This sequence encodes CASSGTSGRSGELFF.

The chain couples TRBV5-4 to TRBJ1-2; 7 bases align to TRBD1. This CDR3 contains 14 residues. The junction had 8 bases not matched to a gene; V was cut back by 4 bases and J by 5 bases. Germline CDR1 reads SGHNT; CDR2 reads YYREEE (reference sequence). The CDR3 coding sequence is TGTGCCAGCAGCATAGGGACAGCTACTTATGGCTACACCTTC. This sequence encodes CASSIGTATYGYTF.

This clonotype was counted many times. CDR3 sequence reads: CASSLDRGIAKNIQYF. In nucleotides, the CDR3 is TGTGCCAGCAGCTTGGACCGGGGTATAGCCAAAAACATTCAGTACTTC. The chain couples TRBV5-5 to TRBJ2-4; tentative D call: TRBD2 (5 bases). Between the trimmed V and J ends, which lost 0 bases and 0 bases, there was a span of 10 bases. CDR3 length: 16 residues. Germline V CDR1 and CDR2: SGHKS, YYEKEE (reference sequence).

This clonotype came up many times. The CDR3 spells CASSPTGPLLSPLHF. Here the CDR3 DNA reads TGTGCCAGCAGTCCTACCGGGCCGCTCTTGTCACCCCTCCACTTT. V usage is TRBV28 and J usage is TRBJ1-6; no reliable D call. The CDR3 sequence is 15 residues long. V dropped 5 bases and J dropped 10 bases, with 18 bases sitting between them. The V gene's germline CDR1 is MDHEN and CDR2 SYDVKM.

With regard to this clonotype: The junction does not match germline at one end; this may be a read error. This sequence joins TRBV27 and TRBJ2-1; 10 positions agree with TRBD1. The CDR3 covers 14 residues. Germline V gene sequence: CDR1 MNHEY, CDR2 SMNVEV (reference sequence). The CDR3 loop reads CASSLGTGADEQSF. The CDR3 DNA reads TGTGCCAGCAGTTTAGGGACAGGGGCCGATGAGCAGTCCTTC.

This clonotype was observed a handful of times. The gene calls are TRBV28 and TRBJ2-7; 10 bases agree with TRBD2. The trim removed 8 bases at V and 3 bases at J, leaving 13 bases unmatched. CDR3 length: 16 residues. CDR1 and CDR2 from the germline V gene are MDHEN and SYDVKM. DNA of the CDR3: TGTGCCAGCTGTTCCGTAAAGCGGGAGGGATTCTACGAGCAGTACTTC. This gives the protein CASCSVKREGFYEQYF.

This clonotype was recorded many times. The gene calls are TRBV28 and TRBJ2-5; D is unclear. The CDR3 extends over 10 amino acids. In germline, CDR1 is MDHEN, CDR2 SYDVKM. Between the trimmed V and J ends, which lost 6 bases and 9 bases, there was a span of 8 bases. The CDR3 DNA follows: TGTGCCAGCAGCAGATTGGCCCAGTACTTC. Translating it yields CASSRLAQYF.

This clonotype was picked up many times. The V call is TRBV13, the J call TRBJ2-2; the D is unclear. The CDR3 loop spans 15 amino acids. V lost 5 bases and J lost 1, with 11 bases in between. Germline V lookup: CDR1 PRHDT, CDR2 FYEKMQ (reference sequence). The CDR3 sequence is CASSLPRKNTGELFF. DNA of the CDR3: TGTGCCAGCAGCCTCCCCCGGAAGAACACCGGGGAGCTGTTTTTT.

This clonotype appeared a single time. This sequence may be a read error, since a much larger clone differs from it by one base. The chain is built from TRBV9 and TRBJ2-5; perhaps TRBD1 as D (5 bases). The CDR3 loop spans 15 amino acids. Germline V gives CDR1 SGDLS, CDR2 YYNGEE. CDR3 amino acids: CASNLLDSPQETQNF. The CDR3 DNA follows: TGTGCCAGCAACCTGCTAGACAGCCCCCAAGAGACCCAGAACTTC.

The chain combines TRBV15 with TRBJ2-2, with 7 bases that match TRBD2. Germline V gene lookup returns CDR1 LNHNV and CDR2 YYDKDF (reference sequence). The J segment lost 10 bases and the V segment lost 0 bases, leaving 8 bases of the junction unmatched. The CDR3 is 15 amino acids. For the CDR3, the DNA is TGTGCCACCAGCAGAGATCGCCTAGCGGACGAGGAGCTGTTTTTT. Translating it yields CATSRDRLADEELFF.

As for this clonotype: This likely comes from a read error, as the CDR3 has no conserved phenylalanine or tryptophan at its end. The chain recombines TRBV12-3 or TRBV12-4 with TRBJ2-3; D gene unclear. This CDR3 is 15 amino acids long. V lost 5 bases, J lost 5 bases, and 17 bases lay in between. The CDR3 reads CASSRQTPGRDTQYS. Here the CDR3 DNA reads TGTGCCAGCAGTCGCCAAACACCCGGTCGAGATACGCAGTATTCT.

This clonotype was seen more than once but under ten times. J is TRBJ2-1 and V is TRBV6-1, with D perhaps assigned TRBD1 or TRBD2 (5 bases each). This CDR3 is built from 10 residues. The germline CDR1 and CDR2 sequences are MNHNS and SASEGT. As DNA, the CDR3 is TGTGCTCGAGGGGACAATGAGCAGTTCTTC. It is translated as CARGDNEQFF.